The clone carrying this T cell receptor (beta chain) was observed at least ten times. RNA transcripts provided the source from which TCR beta CDR3 regions were amplified. With the HTBI primer set, the TCR CDR3 went through a first round of RT-PCR. TCRdb analysed the multiplex PCR reads with MiXCR anew, one entry per CDR3 protein. The profile covers approximately 400,000 distinct CDR3 sequences, with about a fifth appearing a single time and 3.7% taken by the ten largest. The data were taken from a study of T cells in Graves' hyperthyroidism and ophthalmopathy. The TCR was taken from a young woman with Graves' hyperthyroidism. Sequencing used blood.

The CDR3 coding sequence is TGTGCCAGCAGCCTAATTGGCGGGAACACCGGGGAGCTGTTTTTT. It translates to CASSLIGGNTGELFF. The rearrangement joins TRBV12-3 or TRBV12-4 to TRBJ2-2; D gene uncertain. The CDR3 consists of 15 residues. The V gene lost 6 bases and the J gene lost 1 base, with 12 bases spanning the gap.